A selection of T cell receptor beta chains follows, all from one sample in a study of blood T cells in healthy people across ages. TCRdb redid the calling of the 5' RACE reads with MiXCR, one entry per CDR3 protein. This table holds around 800,000 distinct CDR3 sequences, under 30% found once. The same sample was also used in a study of T cells of mothers and their children.

Sequencing used blood. Receptors originate from a boy under 18 in good health. Each CDR3 is given with its conserved first and last residue. A D gene is named only where the DNA matches it firmly. Clone size is given for some rows only: seen once, a few or many times, or a class if the clone is expanded.

>TRBJ2-7|.|TRBV20-1|.
CSARVVRSSYEQYF
TGCAGTGCTAGAGTAGTCAGGAGCTCCTACGAGCAGTACTTC
>TRBJ2-1|TRBD2|TRBV5-1|.
CASNVAGIPYNEQFF
TGCGCCAGCAACGTAGCGGGAATACCCTACAATGAGCAGTTCTTC
>TRBJ2-7|TRBD2|TRBV27|.
CASSPLAGGWVEQYF
TGTGCCAGCAGTCCCCTGGCGGGGGGCTGGGTCGAGCAGTACTTC
>TRBJ2-3|.|TRBV3-1|few
CASSQGGTRTDTQYF
TGTGCCAGCAGCCAAGGGGGGACCAGGACAGATACGCAGTATTTT
>TRBJ2-4|.|TRBV5-6|many
CASSLAKGGLYIQYF
TGTGCCAGCAGCTTGGCCAAAGGGGGATTGTACATTCAGTACTTC
>TRBJ2-1|.|TRBV2|many
CASSDDGVLGGKQFF
TGTGCCAGCAGTGATGATGGGGTACTAGGCGGGAAGCAGTTCTTC
>TRBJ2-5|.|TRBV20-1|.
CSARDRGTQYF
TGCAGTGCTAGAGATCGGGGGACCCAGTACTTC
>TRBJ1-2|.|TRBV28|.
CASSFRGAPYGYTF
TGTGCCAGCAGTTTTAGGGGGGCGCCCTATGGCTACACCTTC
>TRBJ1-2|TRBD1|TRBV10-3|once
CAISGPRDREGSGYTF
TGTGCCATCAGTGGACCCCGGGACAGGGAAGGTAGTGGCTACACCTTC
>TRBJ1-5|TRBD1|TRBV12-3/TRBV12-4|.
CASSWVTGADQPQHF
TGTGCCAGCAGTTGGGTGACAGGGGCGGATCAGCCCCAGCATTTT
>TRBJ2-5|.|TRBV11-2|.
CASSLAPSRETQYF
TGTGCCAGCAGCTTAGCCCCTAGCAGAGAGACCCAGTACTTC
>TRBJ2-1|TRBD1|TRBV7-9|.
CASRHRQGLNEQFF
TGTGCCAGCAGGCACCGACAGGGGTTGAATGAGCAGTTCTTC
>TRBJ2-5|.|TRBV7-9|few
CASRHPPGLLKETQYF
TGTGCCAGCAGACACCCCCCGGGACTCCTAAAAGAGACCCAGTACTTC
>TRBJ1-1|.|TRBV9|.
CASSVEWRATEAFF
TGTGCCAGCAGCGTAGAGTGGAGGGCGACTGAAGCTTTCTTT
>TRBJ2-5|.|TRBV20-1|.
CSALGRQETQYF
TGCAGTGCTTTGGGGCGTCAGGAGACCCAATACTTC
>TRBJ2-1|.|TRBV10-3|.
CAISNSYNEQFF
TGTGCCATCTCAAACTCCTACAATGAGCAGTTCTTC
>TRBJ1-2|.|TRBV29-1|.
CSVDLGVRGYTF
TGCAGCGTTGACCTCGGGGTCCGGGGCTACACCTTC
>TRBJ1-2|TRBD1|TRBV12-3/TRBV12-4|.
CASSLTGGNGYTF
TGTGCCAGCAGTTTAACAGGGGGAAATGGCTACACCTTC
>TRBJ1-2|TRBD1|TRBV29-1|.
CSVAGGGGPYGYTF
TGCAGCGTCGCAGGGGGCGGCGGACCCTATGGCTACACCTTC
>TRBJ2-1|.|TRBV29-1|few
CSVAETIRNEQFF
TGCAGCGTTGCCGAGACAATAAGGAATGAGCAGTTCTTC
>TRBJ1-6|.|TRBV13|few
CASSFGAGYNSPLHF
TGTGCCAGCAGCTTCGGCGCAGGGTATAATTCACCCCTCCACTTT
>TRBJ2-1|TRBD2|TRBV7-3|few
CASSLTAGTSVNEQFF
TGTGCCAGCAGCTTAACGGCCGGGACTAGCGTCAATGAGCAGTTCTTC
>TRBJ2-3|TRBD2|TRBV5-1|.
CASSPAILRLAADTQYF
TGCGCCAGCAGCCCGGCTATTTTGAGACTAGCGGCAGATACGCAGTATTTT
>TRBJ2-5|.|TRBV30|few
CAWSVSLETQYF
TGTGCCTGGAGTGTTTCCCTGGAGACCCAGTACTTC
>TRBJ1-4|.|TRBV5-1|.
CASSFLGNLNEKLFF
TGCGCCAGCAGCTTCCTCGGGAATTTGAATGAAAAACTGTTTTTT
>TRBJ1-2|.|TRBV12-3/TRBV12-4|once
CASRFQGGDGYTF
TGTGCCAGCAGGTTCCAGGGAGGAGATGGCTACACCTTC
>TRBJ2-5|.|TRBV3-1|many
CASSLLGRRETQYF
TGTGCCAGCAGCCTACTAGGAAGGCGAGAGACCCAGTACTTC
>TRBJ2-5|TRBD1|TRBV12-3/TRBV12-4|.
CASSLVLGTGLGETQYF
TGTGCCAGCAGTTTAGTCCTCGGGACAGGGCTAGGAGAGACCCAGTACTTC
>TRBJ2-5|TRBD2|TRBV11-2|few
CASSLERGGSYF
TGTGCCAGCAGCTTAGAGCGCGGGGGGAGCTACTTC
>TRBJ2-5|TRBD1|TRBV7-9|.
CASSVDRGLATQYF
TGTGCCAGCAGCGTGGACAGGGGGCTTGCGACCCAGTACTTC
>TRBJ2-5|TRBD2|TRBV4-1|many
CASSQGRTSGQETQYF
TGCGCCAGCAGCCAAGGCCGGACTAGCGGGCAAGAGACCCAGTACTTC
>TRBJ2-7|.|TRBV9|.
CASSVVGMGYEQYF
TGTGCCAGCAGCGTAGTGGGCATGGGCTACGAGCAGTACTTC
>TRBJ1-2|.|TRBV28|few
CASSLLEGYTF
TGTGCCAGCAGTCTCCTAGAGGGCTACACCTTC
>TRBJ1-4|.|TRBV5-1|.
CASSLDPGTAAEKLFF
TGCGCCAGCAGCTTGGACCCCGGGACCGCCGCAGAAAAACTGTTTTTT
>TRBJ1-4|.|TRBV9|.
CASSVEGEGKLFF
TGTGCCAGCAGCGTTGAGGGTGAGGGAAAACTGTTTTTT
>TRBJ2-5|.|TRBV5-1|.
CASSPRTGATREQYF
TGCGCCAGCAGCCCCCGAACAGGAGCGACTAGGGAGCAGTACTTC
>TRBJ1-1|.|TRBV29-1|.
CSVGDGITEAFF
TGCAGCGTTGGGGATGGGATCACTGAAGCTTTCTTT
>TRBJ2-7|.|TRBV7-9|.
CASSLVVGADEQYF
TGTGCCAGCAGCTTAGTGGTGGGGGCAGACGAGCAGTACTTC
>TRBJ2-7|.|TRBV4-1|.
CASSQDRDSQYEQYF
TGCGCCAGCAGCCAAGATCGCGACAGCCAGTACGAGCAGTACTTC
>TRBJ1-4|.|TRBV4-1|.
CASSQALGQTNEKLFF
TGCGCCAGCAGCCAGGCCTTAGGACAGACCAATGAAAAACTGTTTTTT
>TRBJ2-5|.|TRBV30|few
CAWSVLGGKETQYF
TGTGCCTGGAGTGTACTGGGTGGGAAAGAGACCCAGTACTTC
>TRBJ2-7|TRBD2|TRBV10-3|few
CAISESQRGAYEQYF
TGTGCCATCAGTGAGTCCCAGCGGGGGGCCTACGAGCAGTACTTC
>TRBJ1-1|TRBD1|TRBV29-1|.
CSVVPGQGARTEAFF
TGCAGCGTTGTCCCGGGACAGGGGGCAAGGACTGAAGCTTTCTTT
>TRBJ2-3|TRBD2|TRBV20-1|few
CSARARAGGSLYF
TGCAGTGCTAGAGCCCGAGCGGGGGGGAGCCTGTATTTT
>TRBJ2-7|.|TRBV29-1|.
CSVALAGAYEQYF
TGCAGCGTCGCCCTGGCAGGCGCCTACGAGCAGTACTTC
>TRBJ2-7|TRBD2|TRBV29-1|few
CSVEGTSSGEQYF
TGCAGCGTTGAAGGGACTAGCTCCGGGGAGCAGTACTTC
>TRBJ2-6|TRBD2|TRBV5-1|.
CASSLEAGGSSGANVLTF
TGCGCCAGCAGCTTGGAGGCGGGGGGGTCCTCTGGGGCCAACGTCCTGACTTTC
>TRBJ2-2|.|TRBV9|few
CASSVAPAGTGELFF
TGTGCCAGCAGCGTAGCACCCGCGGGCACCGGGGAGCTGTTTTTT
>TRBJ2-1|TRBD1|TRBV4-3|.
CASSQTFRDSANEQFF
TGCGCCAGCAGCCAGACATTCCGGGACAGCGCCAATGAGCAGTTCTTC
>TRBJ2-7|.|TRBV20-1|.
CSASGPRGGYEQYF
TGCAGTGCTTCCGGGCCCAGAGGAGGATACGAGCAGTACTTC
>TRBJ2-5|.|TRBV18|.
CASSQANEQETQYF
TGTGCCAGCTCGCAAGCGAACGAACAAGAGACCCAGTACTTC
>TRBJ2-1|TRBD1|TRBV18|.
CASSPGLQGVYNEQFF
TGTGCCAGCTCACCTGGCTTACAGGGGGTCTACAATGAGCAGTTCTTC
>TRBJ2-5|.|TRBV29-1|.
CSVWVLGQQETQYF
TGCAGCGTTTGGGTCTTAGGGCAACAAGAGACCCAGTACTTC
>TRBJ2-3|.|TRBV6-4|.
CASSDSGYDTDTQYF
TGTGCCAGCAGTGACTCGGGATATGATACAGATACGCAGTATTTT